This TCR beta chain was captured by sequencing in a study of cytomegalovirus exposure and HLA in healthy donors. Study-wide results and caveats: A later analysis found common viral pathogens apparently linked to several of the most significant clusters. Later analysis associated a missense DCLRE1C variant with TCR beta V- and J-gene trimming.

The PCR made use of 60 Vbeta and 13 Jbeta primers. The table came from immunoSEQ multiplex PCR; TCRdb's copy has only in-frame clones and leaves some out. The table includes about 200,000 clones, around 77% detected once. Points on this clone: Its target is unknown.

The V and J ends lost 3 bases and 0 bases respectively, with 25 bases between them. CDR3 size: 20 residues. Germline V gene data show CDR1 as ENHRY and CDR2 as SYGVKD. The sequenced sample was PBMCs. This chain joins TRBV10-3 and TRBJ2-3; possible D gene TRBD1, 6 bases. This sequence originates from a woman in her twenties or thirties in good health and CMV-seronegative. DNA for the CDR3: TGTGCCATCAGTGAATATTCAGGGGTTAAGCGAGCCAACAGCACAGATACGCAGTATTTT. Translated, it gives CAISEYSGVKRANSTDTQYF.